This passage covers 4 T cell receptor beta chains from one sample sequenced in a study of Ad26.COV2.S vaccination and SARS-CoV-2 variants. Treatment given: 15 to 20 received Ad26.COV2.S at low or high dose, single or two shots; about 5 received placebo; per-sample allocation not given. Vaccine and placebo recipients were sampled on day 63 after the first injection. Sequenced by immunoSEQ multiplex PCR; TCRdb stores in-frame clones only, minus some. The sample consists of under 550,000 clones, roughly 90% of them appearing once. Source: peripheral blood, taken in a trial of Ad26.COV2.S vaccine versus placebo. The receptors were sampled from a person aged 18-65 years who received the Ad26.COV2.S COVID-19 vaccine or a placebo.

The chain joins TRBV19 to TRBJ1-2; TRBD1 agrees at 7 bases. After removal of 1 base from V and 0 bases from J, the junction contained 5 bases not matched to a gene. The germline V gene has CDR1 LNHDA and CDR2 SQIVND (reference sequence). CDR3 length equals 16 residues. CDR3 DNA: TGTGCCAGTAGTATAGGGACAGGCCAATCTAACTATGGCTACACCTTC. This gives the protein CASSIGTGQSNYGYTF.

This sequence joins TRBV3-1 (or the pseudogene TRBV3-2) and TRBJ2-7; unclear D gene. V shed 5 bases and J shed 6 bases, with 8 bases lying between them. From germline, CDR1 is LGHDT and CDR2 YNNKEL (reference sequence). The CDR3 is 11 amino acids. This chain's CDR3 is CASSTFGEQYF. The CDR3, as DNA: TGTGCCAGCAGCACTTTCGGCGAGCAGTACTTC.

The chain recombines TRBV3-1 (or the pseudogene TRBV3-2) with TRBJ2-1, with D uncertain. In germline, CDR1 is LGHDT, CDR2 YNNKEL (reference sequence). The CDR3 has 14 amino acids. Trimming stripped 0 bases from V and 3 bases from J, with 6 bases between. CDR3 DNA: TGTGCCAGCAGCCAAGATATCGTCTACAATGAGCAGTTCTTC. Encoded protein: CASSQDIVYNEQFF.

The chain has TRBV6-2 or TRBV6-3 and TRBJ1-5; D is undetermined. V was trimmed by 2 bases and J by 0 bases, leaving 17 bases between them. Germline lookup yields CDR1 MNHEY and CDR2 SVGEGT. The CDR3 sequence is 18 residues long. CDR3 in DNA: TGTGCCAGCAGTTACATTAGTTCAGGACCCTATAGCAATCAGCCCCAGCATTTT. Translating gives CASSYISSGPYSNQPQHF.